One and the same sample provided the 19 T cell receptor beta chains below, sequenced in a study of T cell changes during pregnancy in multiple sclerosis. Using immunoSEQ multiplex PCR, the repertoire was profiled, and TCRdb retains in-frame clones only, with some absent. The sample has more than 35,000 clones, approximately 90% seen once. The source material was CD8+ T cells from peripheral blood mononuclear cells, sampled after pregnancy. Source of these receptors: a female donor in good health, enrolled as a control in a pregnancy study.

The rearrangement joins TRBV19 to TRBJ1-3; 7 nucleotides align to TRBD1. V trimming: 6 bases; J trimming: 0 bases; junction bases outside the gene matches: 5. Germline V lookup: CDR1 LNHDA, CDR2 SQIVND (reference sequence). The CDR3 sequence is 15 residues long. CDR3: CASRRQGDSGNTIYF. The DNA for the CDR3 is TGTGCCAGTAGGAGACAGGGAGACTCTGGAAACACCATATATTTT.

The rearrangement links TRBV5-4 to TRBJ2-7; 8 bases map to TRBD2. The CDR3 sequence is 16 residues long. CDR1 SGHNT and CDR2 YYREEE come from the germline V gene (reference sequence). Losses at the gene ends were 0 bases for V and 5 bases for J; bases not matched to a gene: 10. CDR3 sequence: CASSLGLAGKRDEQYF. The CDR3 DNA is TGTGCCAGCAGCTTGGGGCTAGCGGGCAAGAGGGACGAGCAGTACTTC.

V gene TRBV25-1 combines with J gene TRBJ2-7; tentative D call: TRBD1 (5 bases). The V gene lost 3 bases and the J gene lost 2 bases, with 11 bases spanning the gap. The CDR3 sequence is 14 residues long. CDR1 is MGHDK and CDR2 is SYGVNS in the germline V gene. As DNA, the CDR3 is TGTGCCAGCAGTGATCCGGACACAACCTACGAGCAGTACTTC. Its protein is CASSDPDTTYEQYF.

The V and J genes are TRBV5-6 and TRBJ2-7; 7 positions match TRBD1. V lost 3 bases to trimming and J lost 0 bases; unmatched junction nucleotides: 12. CDR1 SGHDT and CDR2 YYEEEE come from the germline V gene. This CDR3 spans 17 amino acids. For the CDR3, the DNA is TGTGCCAGCAGCTGGGACCGACAGGGAAGCCTCTCCTACGAGCAGTACTTC. As protein: CASSWDRQGSLSYEQYF.

The gene calls are TRBV7-9 and TRBJ2-7; TRBD1 aligns across 7 bases. From germline, CDR1 is SEHNR and CDR2 FQNEAQ (reference sequence). Germline trimming cut 2 bases from V and 0 bases from J; bases unmatched to any gene: 10. The CDR3 is 17 residues long. The CDR3 sequence is CASSLWTGLQSSYEQYF. In DNA form, the CDR3 reads TGTGCCAGCAGCTTATGGACAGGACTCCAGAGCTCCTACGAGCAGTACTTC.

The V call is TRBV9, the J call TRBJ1-2, with 8 bases that match TRBD1. The V gene's germline CDR1 is SGDLS and CDR2 YYNGEE. The trim removed 4 bases at V and 0 bases at J, leaving 5 bases unmatched. The CDR3 consists of 15 residues. The CDR3 DNA reads TGTGCCAGCAGCATTGGACAGGGCCCTAACTATGGCTACACCTTC. It codes for CASSIGQGPNYGYTF.

The J gene is TRBJ2-7, the V gene TRBV15; 8 nucleotides align to TRBD1. Germline-derived CDR1 and CDR2 are LNHNV and YYDKDF (reference sequence). V trimming: 3 bases; J trimming: 4 bases; junction bases outside the gene matches: 8. This CDR3 has 15 amino acids. As DNA, the CDR3 is TGTGCCACCAGCAGGGACAGGGAGAAATGGTACGAGCAGTACTTC. Its protein is CATSRDREKWYEQYF.

CDR3 DNA: TGTGCCAGCAGCCCGGGACAGGGGATGAACACTGAAGCTTTCTTT. This sequence encodes CASSPGQGMNTEAFF. The chain is built from TRBV11-3 and TRBJ1-1, with 10 nucleotides matching TRBD1. The germline gives CDR1 SGHNT, CDR2 YENEEA. The trim removed 5 bases at V and 0 bases at J, leaving 3 bases unmatched. The CDR3 is 15 residues long.

The chain joins TRBV4-3 to TRBJ1-2, with TRBD1 as a possible D gene (5 bases). From germline, CDR1 is LGHNA and CDR2 YSLEER. V lost 3 bases and J lost 7, with 15 bases in between. CDR3 length: 14 amino acids. The CDR3 region is CASSHAGTGGGYTF. CDR3 coding DNA: TGCGCCAGCAGCCATGCCGGGACGGGGGGTGGCTACACCTTC.

The V gene is TRBV6-5, the J gene TRBJ2-1; 9 nucleotides match TRBD2. The CDR3 consists of 15 residues. The V segment lost 5 bases and the J segment 9 bases; nucleotides outside the gene matches: 11. Germline loops: CDR1 MNHEY, CDR2 SVGAGI. The CDR3 region is CASSLGGGAFSEQFF. The DNA for the CDR3 is TGTGCCAGCAGTCTCGGCGGGGGGGCCTTCAGTGAGCAGTTCTTC.

In DNA form, the CDR3 reads TGTGCCAGCAGTGCAAACCAGGTTAGTGAAGCTTTCTTT. This translates into CASSANQVSEAFF. The chain employs TRBV27 and TRBJ1-1; D unclear. The CDR3 is 13 residues long. Germline assignment: CDR1 MNHEY and CDR2 SMNVEV (reference sequence). V gave up 5 bases and J gave up 7 bases, with 14 bases separating them.

The chain has TRBV7-9 and TRBJ2-3; TRBD2 matches 7 bases. The CDR3 sequence is 18 residues long. The V gene end was trimmed by 5 bases and the J gene end by 2 bases; junction bases not matched to a gene: 16. Germline V CDR1 and CDR2: SEHNR, FQNEAQ (reference sequence). The CDR3 DNA reads TGTGCCAGCAGCCTAACCTCGTCCAGCGGGGATTACACAGATACGCAGTATTTT. Its translation is CASSLTSSSGDYTDTQYF.

This chain's CDR3 is CAISESKGAVKNTEAFF. CDR3 bases: TGTGCCATCAGTGAGTCGAAAGGGGCTGTAAAGAACACTGAAGCTTTCTTT. The V gene is TRBV10-3, the J gene TRBJ1-1, with D perhaps matching TRBD1 (5 bases). The germline V gene has CDR1 ENHRY and CDR2 SYGVKD. The ends were cut back, 0 bases at V and 1 base at J, with 15 bases in the middle. CDR3 length: 17 residues.

The CDR3 nucleotides are TGTGCCAGCTCACGCGGGGGGAATTACAATGAGCAGTTCTTC. Amino acid sequence: CASSRGGNYNEQFF. The rearrangement links TRBV6-5 to TRBJ2-1; 8 bases agree with TRBD2. This CDR3 is built from 14 residues. V gave up 8 bases and J gave up 4 bases; unmatched junction bases: 7. Germline CDR1 and CDR2: MNHEY and SVGAGI.

Note on this clone: This same CDR3 is encoded by further DNA sequences in the sample. The chain is built from TRBV5-1 and TRBJ2-5; D remains ambiguous. Germline V lookup: CDR1 SGHRS, CDR2 YFSETQ. The V and J ends lost 2 bases and 4 bases respectively, with 3 bases between them. The CDR3 is 11 residues long. The CDR3 nucleotides read TGCGCCAGCAGCTTCGGAGAGACCCAGTACTTC. This gives the protein CASSFGETQYF.

V usage is TRBV5-4 and J usage is TRBJ1-1; D is perhaps TRBD1 (6 bases). The CDR3 is made up of 16 amino acids. The V end lost 3 bases, the J end lost 4 bases, and 19 bases lay between the germline ends. CDR1 and CDR2 (germline): SGHNT, YYREEE (reference sequence). DNA of the CDR3: TGTGCCAGCAGCTACCTTGACAGGTACCTTGGCACTGAAGCTTTCTTT. Protein sequence: CASSYLDRYLGTEAFF.

V gene TRBV6-1 combines with J gene TRBJ2-3, with 10 bases matching TRBD2. V trimming: 8 bases; J trimming: 5 bases; junction bases outside the gene matches: 7. This CDR3 has 14 amino acids. CDR1 and CDR2 from the germline V gene are MNHNS and SASEGT. This CDR3 reads CASALAGVGDTQYF. The CDR3 DNA follows: TGTGCCAGCGCCCTAGCGGGGGTAGGAGATACGCAGTATTTT.

The chain joins TRBV15 to TRBJ2-3, with TRBD1 matching 8 bases. This CDR3 is built from 15 residues. J was trimmed by 5 bases and V by 3 bases; bases with no gene match: 7. Germline V gives CDR1 LNHNV, CDR2 YYDKDF (reference sequence). CDR3 bases: TGTGCCACCAGCAGCACAGGGGGTGGAATAGATACGCAGTATTTT. Translating gives CATSSTGGGIDTQYF.

J is TRBJ1-5 and V is TRBV5-8; D not resolved. Trimming took 4 bases from V and 4 from J, leaving 15 bases between them. This CDR3 comprises 15 residues. Germline CDR1 and CDR2: SGHTS and YDEGEE. This chain's CDR3 is CASSPGRPLNQPQHF. The CDR3 region has the DNA TGTGCCAGCAGCCCCGGTCGTCCCCTGAATCAGCCCCAGCATTTT.